These T cell receptor beta chains were read from a single sample in a study of tumor-infiltrating lymphocytes in oesophageal squamous cell carcinoma. TCRdb itself ran the PCR reads through MiXCR, one entry per CDR3 protein. The sample lists some 15,000 distinct CDR3 sequences; approximately 43% were seen once. The sequenced material came from blood. The receptors shown here come from a female donor with esophageal squamous cell carcinoma. Each CDR3 is given with its conserved first and last residue. The order of the fields is V gene, J gene, CDR3 protein.

TRBV7-8	TRBJ2-3	CASSLVYRTPDTQYF
TRBV7-3	TRBJ2-1	CASSLTYRGDEQFF
TRBV7-6	TRBJ2-5	CASSLGQGQETQYF
TRBV7-7	TRBJ2-5	CASSPQGGRGETQYF
TRBV7-2	TRBJ2-1	CASSLGNNEQFF
TRBV10-3	.	CATRLGPAYEQYF
TRBV7-2	.	CASSLDYLSYIQYF
TRBV12-3/TRBV12-4	TRBJ2-7	CASSPSGTYEQYF
TRBV7-3	TRBJ2-2	CASSSTAGGLPGELFF
TRBV6-1	TRBJ1-1	CASRSTGVAEAFF